The 24 T cell receptor beta chains given below trace back to one sample, sequenced in a study of OX40 agonist ivuxolimab in advanced cancers. The assay was immunoSEQ multiplex PCR, and TCRdb's table has in-frame clones only and misses some. The sample yields about 27,000 clones, about 81% seen once. The sequenced sample was CD4+ or CD8+ T cells sorted from blood, obtained in a trial of the OX40 agonist ivuxolimab. The source of these receptors is an adult with an advanced solid tumor such as melanoma, head and neck, liver or kidney cancer.

The chain has TRBV13 and TRBJ2-2; D unresolved. The germline V gene has CDR1 PRHDT and CDR2 FYEKMQ (reference sequence). The V and J ends lost 0 bases and 5 bases respectively, with 13 bases between them. This CDR3 region has 16 residues. CDR3 coding DNA: TGTGCCAGCAGCTTAGGCTTTGGCTCAGCGACCGGGGAGCTGTTTTTT. Translated: CASSLGFGSATGELFF.

The chain uses TRBV5-5 and TRBJ1-1; 9 bases line up with TRBD1. Germline CDR1 reads SGHKS; CDR2 reads YYEKEE (reference sequence). The CDR3 runs 18 residues. With V trimmed by 4 bases and J by 0 bases, 13 bases remained unmatched. CDR3 protein: CASSPGQGGIKMNTEAFF. CDR3 in DNA: TGTGCCAGCAGCCCGGGACAGGGCGGGATAAAGATGAACACTGAAGCTTTCTTT.

The chain links TRBV19 to TRBJ1-1, with D unclear. Germline assignment: CDR1 LNHDA and CDR2 SQIVND (reference sequence). V was clipped by 1 base and J by 3 bases, with 6 bases between them. CDR3 length: 13 residues. The CDR3 sequence: CASSIVADTEAFF. The CDR3 coding sequence is TGTGCCAGTAGTATAGTGGCGGACACTGAAGCTTTCTTT.

This clone occurred once. V and J are TRBV29-1 and TRBJ2-1, with D tentatively TRBD1 (5 bases). Germline V lookup: CDR1 SQVTM, CDR2 ANQGSEA. The germline V and J ends were trimmed by 6 bases and 10 bases, with 19 bases remaining between them. The CDR3 has 13 residues. CDR3 nucleotides: TGCAGCGTACCTGGGGCCCGTAGCCAGGAGCAGTTCTTC. Amino acids: CSVPGARSQEQFF.

The count of this clone is one. The V and J genes are TRBV28 and TRBJ2-7, with D possibly being TRBD2 (5 bases). V lost 3 bases and J lost 7, with 16 bases in between. This CDR3 contains 14 residues. Germline V gene sequence: CDR1 MDHEN, CDR2 SYDVKM. The CDR3 coding sequence is TGTGCCAGCAGTTTTGGTATAAGATCGGGGGAGCAGTACTTC. As protein: CASSFGIRSGEQYF.

The chain employs TRBV5-4 and TRBJ1-6; D is possibly TRBD1 (5 bases). Germline V lookup: CDR1 SGHNT, CDR2 YYREEE (reference sequence). The CDR3 has 15 residues. V dropped 4 bases and J dropped 7 bases, with 15 bases sitting between them. The CDR3 bases are TGTGCCAGCAGCACGGGACGCCGAGAGAATTCACCCCTCCACTTT. Amino acid sequence: CASSTGRRENSPLHF. Filled out from reference TRBV5-4 and TRBJ1-6, the complete variable domain reads ETGVTQSPTHLIKTRGQQVTLRCSSQSGHNTVSWYQQALGQGPQFIFQYYREEENGRGNFPPRFSGLQFPNYSSELNVNALELDDSALYLCASSTGRRENSPLHFGNGTRLTVT.

CDR3 nucleotide sequence: TGTGCCAGCAGCGGAACAGGGGGAGGTTATGGCTACACCTTC. Translation gives CASSGTGGGYGYTF. The rearrangement uses TRBV5-6 and TRBJ1-2; TRBD1 matches 8 bases. V lost 4 bases to trimming and J lost 5 bases; unmatched junction nucleotides: 7. Germline V gene data show CDR1 as SGHDT and CDR2 as YYEEEE. This CDR3 comprises 14 residues.

This sequence joins TRBV4-1 and TRBJ2-1, with TRBD1 as a possible D gene (6 bases). The CDR3 totals 15 residues. Germline V gene data show CDR1 as MGHRA and CDR2 as YSYEKL. V lost 4 bases to trimming and J lost 6 bases, with 16 bases between them. CDR3 residues: CASSRTGTPSNEQFF. The CDR3, as DNA: TGCGCCAGCAGCCGGACCGGGACACCAAGCAATGAGCAGTTCTTC.

The CDR3 reads CASSRGGSEQYF. DNA of the CDR3: TGTGCCAGCAGCCGCGGGGGGAGCGAGCAGTACTTC. V usage is TRBV14 and J usage is TRBJ2-7; TRBD2 agrees at 8 bases. Germline CDR1 is SGHDN and CDR2 is FVKESK. This CDR3 has 12 amino acids. Trimming took 4 bases from V and 6 from J; bases not matched to a gene: 2.

V and J are TRBV28 and TRBJ2-4, with a possible D match to TRBD2 (7 bases). This CDR3 has 18 amino acids. Trimming left V 5 bases short and J 0 bases short, with 20 bases between. Germline loops: CDR1 MDHEN, CDR2 SYDVKM. The CDR3 sequence: CASSKPAWGGLAKNIQYF. The DNA for the CDR3 is TGTGCCAGCAGTAAACCAGCCTGGGGGGGCTTAGCCAAAAACATTCAGTACTTC.

This chain links TRBV9 with TRBJ2-3, with D unclear. CDR1 SGDLS and CDR2 YYNGEE come from the germline V gene. Between the trimmed V and J ends, which lost 5 bases and 0 bases, there was a span of 7 bases. The CDR3 is 13 amino acids. For the CDR3, the DNA is TGTGCCAGCAGTAGGATTAGCACAGATACGCAGTATTTT. This codes for CASSRISTDTQYF.

Comment on this clone: A read error is the likely source, as a far larger clone sits one nucleotide away. The same CDR3 arises from other DNA sequences in this sample as well. The chain recombines TRBV11-2 with TRBJ2-7; D is ambiguous. Germline CDR1 reads SGHAT; CDR2 reads FQNNGV. This CDR3 contains 15 residues. Trimming shortened V by 5 bases and J by 0 bases, and 14 bases separated the two germline ends. This chain's CDR3 is CASSQEPASSYEQYF. CDR3 nucleotides: TGTGCCAGCAGCCAAGAGCCGGCTAGCTCCTACGAGCAGTACTTC.

This chain connects TRBV10-3 to TRBJ2-7, with 9 bases aligning to TRBD1. The junction had 5 bases not matched to a gene; V was cut back by 1 base and J by 1 base. The germline CDR1 and CDR2 sequences are ENHRY and SYGVKD. This CDR3 spans 16 amino acids. CDR3 sequence: CAISEWGTGMSYEQYF. The CDR3, as DNA: TGTGCCATCAGTGAGTGGGGGACAGGGATGTCCTACGAGCAGTACTTC.

V gene TRBV19 combines with J gene TRBJ1-2; D remains ambiguous. The germline V and J ends were trimmed by 3 bases and 8 bases, with 10 bases remaining between them. Germline V gene sequence: CDR1 LNHDA, CDR2 SQIVND (reference sequence). This CDR3 has 12 amino acids. In DNA, the CDR3 is TGTGCCAGTAGTATCGGAGGGCCCGGCTACACCTTC. It is translated as CASSIGGPGYTF.

This clone occurred a few times. V is TRBV7-9 and J is TRBJ1-2; TRBD1 matches 7 bases. This CDR3 is built from 13 residues. Germline V gene sequence: CDR1 SEHNR, CDR2 FQNEAQ (reference sequence). V lost 0 bases, J lost 8 bases, and 3 bases stayed unmatched. CDR3 in DNA: TGTGCCAGCAGCTTAGCCCAGGGGGTCGGCTACACCTTC. Protein sequence: CASSLAQGVGYTF.

V usage is TRBV28 and J usage is TRBJ1-1; possible D gene TRBD1, 5 bases. Germline V gene lookup returns CDR1 MDHEN and CDR2 SYDVKM. The CDR3 covers 17 residues. With 6 bases removed from V and 3 bases from J, the gap between germline ends came to 23 bases. CDR3 nucleotides: TGTGCCAGCAGCCTAGCGGCGCCGGGACCGATATACACTGAAGCTTTCTTT. It is translated as CASSLAAPGPIYTEAFF.

This clone was seen a handful of times. The chain uses TRBV9 and TRBJ2-5; 12 bases line up with TRBD2. This CDR3 has 15 amino acids. The germline CDR1 and CDR2 sequences are SGDLS and YYNGEE. J was trimmed by 6 bases and V by 4 bases; bases with no gene match: 7. The CDR3 nucleotides are TGTGCCAGCAGCAGGCGGACTAGCGGGAAGAAGACCCAGTACTTC. Amino acid sequence: CASSRRTSGKKTQYF. Full variable domain (rest looked up from reference TRBV9 and TRBJ2-5): DSGVTQTPKHLITATGQRVTLRCSPRSGDLSVYWYQQSLDQGLQFLIQYYNGEERAKGNILERFSAQQFPDLHSELNLSSLELGDSALYFCASSRRTSGKKTQYFGPGTRLLVL.

A single count supports this clone. The chain carries TRBV4-3 and TRBJ1-2, with 11 positions matching TRBD1. CDR3 length: 13 amino acids. V gave up 1 base and J gave up 13 bases; unmatched junction bases: 5. Per the germline V gene, CDR1 is LGHNA and CDR2 is YSLEER. CDR3 sequence reads: CASSQARTGGLTF. The CDR3 region has the DNA TGCGCCAGCAGCCAAGCCCGGACAGGGGGCCTCACCTTC.

The chain carries TRBV30 and TRBJ2-7, with 8 nucleotides matching TRBD2. Trimming removed 2 bases from V and 2 bases from J; junction bases left unmatched: 2. CDR3 size: 13 residues. The V gene's germline CDR1 is GTSNPN and CDR2 SVGIG (reference sequence). In DNA, the CDR3 is TGTGCCTGGAGTTTAGCGGGGACCTACGAGCAGTACTTC. Translation gives CAWSLAGTYEQYF.

The chain joins TRBV28 to TRBJ2-5, with 7 nucleotides matching TRBD2. CDR1 is MDHEN and CDR2 is SYDVKM in the germline V gene. This CDR3 comprises 14 residues. V shed 5 bases and J 5 bases; nucleotides not matched to a gene: 8. CDR3 protein: CASSRKGGLETQYF. The CDR3 bases are TGTGCCAGCAGTCGCAAGGGAGGGTTGGAGACCCAGTACTTC. The full variable domain, rest sourced from reference TRBV28 and TRBJ2-5, is DVKVTQSSRYLVKRTGEKVFLECVQDMDHENMFWYRQDPGLGLRLIYFSYDVKMKEKGDIPEGYSVSREKKERFSLILESASTNQTSMYLCASSRKGGLETQYFGPGTRLLVL.

This chain links TRBV13 with TRBJ2-7; D is possibly TRBD1 or TRBD2 (6 bases each). Germline V gene data show CDR1 as PRHDT and CDR2 as FYEKMQ (reference sequence). This CDR3 comprises 14 residues. The V and J ends lost 6 bases and 4 bases respectively, with 16 bases between them. The CDR3 reads CASRRTGTWYEQYF. CDR3 bases: TGTGCCAGCAGGCGAACAGGGACTTGGTACGAGCAGTACTTC.

This clone came up once. The V and J genes are TRBV4-1 and TRBJ2-2; the match to TRBD1 covers 8 bases. The germline V gene encodes CDR1 MGHRA and CDR2 YSYEKL. The length of the CDR3 is 16 residues. Trimming cost V 6 bases and J 4 bases; bases outside gene matches: 10. The CDR3 nucleotides read TGCGCCAGCAGGCACACAGGGGGGCGTAGCACCGGGGAGCTGTTTTTT. Its protein product is CASRHTGGRSTGELFF.

The V and J genes are TRBV28 and TRBJ2-2; D gene uncertain. The CDR3 runs 14 residues. Per the germline V gene, CDR1 is MDHEN and CDR2 is SYDVKM. Trimming stripped 3 bases from V and 6 bases from J, with 11 bases between. The CDR3 sequence: CASSFFEVSGELFF. The CDR3 DNA reads TGTGCCAGCAGTTTCTTCGAAGTTTCCGGGGAGCTGTTTTTT.

The gene calls are TRBV6-5 and TRBJ2-5, with D possibly being TRBD1 or TRBD2 (5 bases each). This CDR3 has 16 residues. Germline V gene sequence: CDR1 MNHEY, CDR2 SVGAGI. Trimming removed 0 bases at V and 5 bases at J, with 16 bases between. CDR3 loop: CASSYSNRRWEETQYF. The CDR3 DNA follows: TGTGCCAGCAGTTACTCGAACAGGAGGTGGGAGGAGACCCAGTACTTC.